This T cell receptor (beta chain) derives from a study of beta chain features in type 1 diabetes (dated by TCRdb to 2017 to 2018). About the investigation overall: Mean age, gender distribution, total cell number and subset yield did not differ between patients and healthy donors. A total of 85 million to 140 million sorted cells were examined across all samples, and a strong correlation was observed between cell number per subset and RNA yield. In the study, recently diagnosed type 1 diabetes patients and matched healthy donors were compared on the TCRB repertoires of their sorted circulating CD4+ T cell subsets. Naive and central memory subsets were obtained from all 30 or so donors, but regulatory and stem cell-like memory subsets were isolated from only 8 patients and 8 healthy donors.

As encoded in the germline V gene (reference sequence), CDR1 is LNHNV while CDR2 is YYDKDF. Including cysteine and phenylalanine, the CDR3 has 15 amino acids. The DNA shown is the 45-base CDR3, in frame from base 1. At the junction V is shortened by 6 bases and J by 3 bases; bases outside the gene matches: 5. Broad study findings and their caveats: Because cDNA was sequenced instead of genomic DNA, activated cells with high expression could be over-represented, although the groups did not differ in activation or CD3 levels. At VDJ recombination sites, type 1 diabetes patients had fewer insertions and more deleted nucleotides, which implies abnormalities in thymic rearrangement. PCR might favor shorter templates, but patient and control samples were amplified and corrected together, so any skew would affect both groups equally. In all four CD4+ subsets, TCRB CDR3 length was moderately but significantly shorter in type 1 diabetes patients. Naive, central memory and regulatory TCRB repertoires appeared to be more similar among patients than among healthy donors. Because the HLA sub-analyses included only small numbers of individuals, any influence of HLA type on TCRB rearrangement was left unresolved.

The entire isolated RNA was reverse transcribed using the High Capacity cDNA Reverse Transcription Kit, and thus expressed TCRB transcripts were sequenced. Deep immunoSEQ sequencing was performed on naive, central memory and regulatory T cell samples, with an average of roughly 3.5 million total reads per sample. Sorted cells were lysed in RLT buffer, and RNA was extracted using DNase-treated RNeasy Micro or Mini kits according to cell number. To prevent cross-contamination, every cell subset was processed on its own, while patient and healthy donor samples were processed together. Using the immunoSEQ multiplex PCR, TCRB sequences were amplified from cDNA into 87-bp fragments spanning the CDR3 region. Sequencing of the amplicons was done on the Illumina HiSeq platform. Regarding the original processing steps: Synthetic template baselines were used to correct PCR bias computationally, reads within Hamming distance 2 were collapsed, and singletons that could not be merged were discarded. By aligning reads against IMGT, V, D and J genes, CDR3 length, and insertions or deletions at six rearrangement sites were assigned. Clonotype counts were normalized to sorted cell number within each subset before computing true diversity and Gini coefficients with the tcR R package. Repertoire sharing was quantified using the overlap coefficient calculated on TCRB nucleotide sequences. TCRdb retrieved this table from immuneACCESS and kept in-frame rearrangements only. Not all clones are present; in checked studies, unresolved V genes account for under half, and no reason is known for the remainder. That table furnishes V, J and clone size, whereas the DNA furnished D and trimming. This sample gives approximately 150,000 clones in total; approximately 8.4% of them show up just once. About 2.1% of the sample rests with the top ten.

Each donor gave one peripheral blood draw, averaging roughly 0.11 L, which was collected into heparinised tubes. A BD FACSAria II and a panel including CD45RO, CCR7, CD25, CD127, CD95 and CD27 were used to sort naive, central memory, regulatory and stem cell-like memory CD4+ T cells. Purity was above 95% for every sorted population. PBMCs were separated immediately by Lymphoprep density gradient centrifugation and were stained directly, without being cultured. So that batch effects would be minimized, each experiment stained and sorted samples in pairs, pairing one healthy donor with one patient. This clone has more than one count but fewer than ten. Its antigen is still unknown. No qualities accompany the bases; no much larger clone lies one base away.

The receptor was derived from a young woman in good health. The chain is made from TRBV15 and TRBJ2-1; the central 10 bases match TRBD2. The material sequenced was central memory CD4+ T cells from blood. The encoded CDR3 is CATRKSSGGYNEQFF. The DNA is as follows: TGTGCCACCAGGAAGTCTAGCGGGGGCTACAATGAGCAGTTCTTC.